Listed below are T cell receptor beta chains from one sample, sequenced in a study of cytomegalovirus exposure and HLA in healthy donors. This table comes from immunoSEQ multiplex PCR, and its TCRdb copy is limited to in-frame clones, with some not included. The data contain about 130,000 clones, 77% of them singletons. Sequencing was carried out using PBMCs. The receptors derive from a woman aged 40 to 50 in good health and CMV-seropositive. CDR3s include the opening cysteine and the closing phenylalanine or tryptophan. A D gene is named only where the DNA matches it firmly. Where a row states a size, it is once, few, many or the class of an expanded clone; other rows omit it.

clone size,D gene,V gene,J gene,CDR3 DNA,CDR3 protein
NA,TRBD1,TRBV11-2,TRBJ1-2,TGTGCCAGCAGCTCGAAGGCCGGGACAGGGAGTGGCTACACCTTC,CASSSKAGTGSGYTF
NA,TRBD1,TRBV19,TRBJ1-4,TGTGCCTCACACAGGGGGCCTAATGAAAAACTGTTTTTT,CASHRGPNEKLFF
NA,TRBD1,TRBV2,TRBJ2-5,TGTGCCACTACGGACAGGCGAGAGACCCAGTACTTC,CATTDRRETQYF
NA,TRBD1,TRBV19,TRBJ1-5,TGTGCCAGTACCAAGACAGGGAACAGCAATCAGCTCCAGCATTTT,CASTKTGNSNQLQHF
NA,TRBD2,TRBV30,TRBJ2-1,TGTGCCTGGAGTTCATACGACTATAGCGGGGACTACAATGAGCAGTTCTTC,CAWSSYDYSGDYNEQFF
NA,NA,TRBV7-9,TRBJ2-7,TGTGCCAGCAGCCGACTAGGGGTGCCCTCCTACGAGCAGTACTTC,CASSRLGVPSYEQYF
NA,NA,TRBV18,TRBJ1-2,TGTGCCAGCTCACCACCGGCAGGAATCAGTGGCTACACCTTC,CASSPPAGISGYTF
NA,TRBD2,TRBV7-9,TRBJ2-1,TGTTCCAGCAGCCGAGGAGAGGGACTAGCGAGCAATGAGCAGTTCTTC,CSSSRGEGLASNEQFF
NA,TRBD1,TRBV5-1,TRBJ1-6,TGCGCCAGCAGCTCGGGACAGCATCTTAATTCACCCCTCCACTTT,CASSSGQHLNSPLHF
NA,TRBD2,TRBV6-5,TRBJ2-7,TGTGCCATCAGGGCTAGCGGGAGGGACGAGCAGTACTTC,CAIRASGRDEQYF
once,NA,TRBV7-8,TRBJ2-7,TGTGCCAGCAGCTTAATCCAGGACTCCTACGAGCAGTACTTC,CASSLIQDSYEQYF
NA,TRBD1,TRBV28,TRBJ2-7,TGTGCCAGCAACCTCATGGGAAAGGGGGCCTCCTACGAGCAGTACTTC,CASNLMGKGASYEQYF
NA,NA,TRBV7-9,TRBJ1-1,TGTGCCAGCAGCTCTCCTGGGACTGCTTTGAACACTGAAGCTTTCTTT,CASSSPGTALNTEAFF
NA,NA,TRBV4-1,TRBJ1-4,TGCGCCAGCAGCCAAGCCCTGAATGAAAAACTGTTTTTT,CASSQALNEKLFF
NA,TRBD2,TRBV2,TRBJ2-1,TGTGCCAGCAGTGAAAGGAGGACTAGCTACAATGAGCAGTTCTTC,CASSERRTSYNEQFF
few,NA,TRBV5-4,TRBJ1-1,TGTGCCAGCAGCTCGAACCAGGGAGGTCTTACTGAAGCTTTCTTT,CASSSNQGGLTEAFF
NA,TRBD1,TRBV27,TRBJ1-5,TGTGCCAGCAGTCCCCAAACCGGGACAGGGGTTATCAATCAGCCCCAGCATTTT,CASSPQTGTGVINQPQHF
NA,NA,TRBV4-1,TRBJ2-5,TGCGCCAGCAGCCGATATTTAACTCAAGAGACCCAGTACTTC,CASSRYLTQETQYF
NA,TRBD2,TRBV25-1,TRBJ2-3,TGTGCCAGCGCGCCTCGGGCTAGCGGGAGAGCTAACACAGATACGCAGTATTTT,CASAPRASGRANTDTQYF
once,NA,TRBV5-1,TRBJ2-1,TGCGCCAGCAGCTCTGACGGGAGCTCCTACAATGAGCAGTTCTTC,CASSSDGSSYNEQFF
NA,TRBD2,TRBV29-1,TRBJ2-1,TGCAGCGTGAAGCGGGAGTGGGACAATGAGCAGTTCTTC,CSVKREWDNEQFF
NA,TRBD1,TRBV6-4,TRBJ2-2,TGTGCCAGCAGTGCGGGGGACAGGGAAACCGGGGAGCTGTTTTTT,CASSAGDRETGELFF
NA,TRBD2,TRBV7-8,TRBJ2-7,TGTGCCAGCAGCTTATTTCCGGGAGGGCCGTACGAGCAGTACTTC,CASSLFPGGPYEQYF
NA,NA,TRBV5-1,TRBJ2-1,TGCGCCAGCAGCTTGACTAGCCTAAATGAGCAGTTCTTC,CASSLTSLNEQFF
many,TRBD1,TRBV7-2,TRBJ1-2,TGTGCCAGCAGCTTAGCGGGGCAGGGGGCGGTTGGTGGCTACACCTTC,CASSLAGQGAVGGYTF
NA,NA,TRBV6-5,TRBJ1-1,TGTGCCAGCAGTTTCCGTCGGGTGAACACTGAAGCTTTCTTT,CASSFRRVNTEAFF
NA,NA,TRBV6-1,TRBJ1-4,TGTGCCAGCATAGGGGCGGACAGCCTTAATGAAAAACTGTTTTTT,CASIGADSLNEKLFF
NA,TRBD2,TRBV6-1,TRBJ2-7,TGTGCCAGCAGTGAAGCCTCGGGACTAGGGGTCTACGAGCAGTACTTC,CASSEASGLGVYEQYF
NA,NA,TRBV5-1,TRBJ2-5,TGCGCCAGCAGCTTGGGTAATGAGGAGACCCAGTACTTC,CASSLGNEETQYF
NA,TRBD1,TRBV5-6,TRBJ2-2,TGTGCCAGCAGCTTGCCGGACAGGGGGCACACCGGGGAGCTGTTTTTT,CASSLPDRGHTGELFF
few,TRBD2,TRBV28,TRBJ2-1,TGTGCCAGCAGTCCACCGGGACTATATGAGCAGTTCTTC,CASSPPGLYEQFF
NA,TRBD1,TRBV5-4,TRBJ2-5,TGTGCCAGCAGCCCGGGACAGGGGCGGGAGACCCAGTACTTC,CASSPGQGRETQYF
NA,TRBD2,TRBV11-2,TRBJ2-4,TGTGCCAGCAGGGGACTAGCGGGAGCCAAAAACATTCAGTACTTC,CASRGLAGAKNIQYF
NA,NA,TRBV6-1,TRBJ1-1,TGTGCCAGCAGTGAGCTTCCGGACAGAGGGGCTTTCTTT,CASSELPDRGAFF
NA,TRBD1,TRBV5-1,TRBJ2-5,TGCGCCAGCAGCTTAACGGGACAGGGGGCGGAGACCCAGTACTTC,CASSLTGQGAETQYF
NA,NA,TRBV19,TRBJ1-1,TGTGCCAGTAGTATCGGGGAGACTGAAGCTTTCTTT,CASSIGETEAFF
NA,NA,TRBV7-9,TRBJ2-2,TGTTCCAGCAGCTTTAGGGACTCCCTCAACACCGGGGAGCTGTTTTTT,CSSSFRDSLNTGELFF
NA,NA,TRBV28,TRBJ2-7,TGTGCCAGCAGTTTCTTTTTCTACGAGCAGTACTTC,CASSFFFYEQYF
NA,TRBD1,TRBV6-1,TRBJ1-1,TGTGCCAGCAGAGCGACAGGGCGCACTGAAGCTTTCTTT,CASRATGRTEAFF
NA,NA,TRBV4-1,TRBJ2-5,TGCGCCAGCAGCCCCCCTTCCATGGGGGGGACCCAGTACTTC,CASSPPSMGGTQYF
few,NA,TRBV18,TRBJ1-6,TGTGCCAGCTCACCGCGACAGGCCAATAATTCACCCCTCCACTTT,CASSPRQANNSPLHF